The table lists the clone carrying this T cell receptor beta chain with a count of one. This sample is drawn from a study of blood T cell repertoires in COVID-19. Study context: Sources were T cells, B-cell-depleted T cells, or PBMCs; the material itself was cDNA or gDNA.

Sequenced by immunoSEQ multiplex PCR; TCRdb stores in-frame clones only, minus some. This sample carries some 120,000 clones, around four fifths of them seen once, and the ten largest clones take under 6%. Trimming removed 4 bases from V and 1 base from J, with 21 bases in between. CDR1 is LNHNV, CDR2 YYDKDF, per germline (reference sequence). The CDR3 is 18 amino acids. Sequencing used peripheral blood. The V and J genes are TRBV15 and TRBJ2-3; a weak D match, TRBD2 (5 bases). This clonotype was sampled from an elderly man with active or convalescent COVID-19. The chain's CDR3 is CATSKEGDRGIGTDTQYF. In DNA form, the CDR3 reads TGTGCCACCAGCAAAGAGGGAGATCGAGGGATAGGCACAGATACGCAGTATTTT.